This entry lists 18 T cell receptor beta chains sequenced from one sample in a study of blood T cell repertoires in COVID-19. Clones were read by immunoSEQ multiplex PCR, and TCRdb kept only the in-frame ones, dropping some. The table includes 150,000 to 200,000 clones, 70% to 90% detected once. Sequencing input: peripheral blood. These receptors all come from a man between 18 and 29 years old with acute or convalescent COVID-19.

J is TRBJ2-6 and V is TRBV13; D gene ambiguous. The germline V gene has CDR1 PRHDT and CDR2 FYEKMQ (reference sequence). The CDR3 extends over 17 amino acids. Trimming stripped 2 bases from V and 7 bases from J, with 18 bases between. In DNA, the CDR3 is TGTGCCAGCAGCTTATCCTCCAGGTCCCATGGAGCCAACGTCCTGACTTTC. It specifies CASSLSSRSHGANVLTF. The variable domain in full, completed from reference TRBV13 and TRBJ2-6, reads AAGVIQSPRHLIKEKRETATLKCYPIPRHDTVYWYQQGPGQDPQFLISFYEKMQSDKGSIPDRFSAQQFSDYHSELNMSSLELGDSALYFCASSLSSRSHGANVLTFGAGSRLTVL.

The rearrangement links TRBV5-5 to TRBJ1-5, with D possibly TRBD1 on 6 matching bases. From germline, CDR1 is SGHKS and CDR2 YYEKEE (reference sequence). Trimming took off 0 bases at V and 5 bases at J, with 12 bases between the two ends. This CDR3 contains 15 residues. CDR3 amino acids: CASSLAPGAHQPQHF. CDR3 nucleotides: TGTGCCAGCAGCTTGGCCCCAGGGGCCCATCAGCCCCAGCATTTT.

The chain carries TRBV29-1 and TRBJ2-2, with D possibly matching TRBD2 (5 bases). Trimming removed 3 bases from V and 5 bases from J, with 7 bases in between. Germline CDR1 is SQVTM and CDR2 is ANQGSEA. The CDR3 loop spans 12 amino acids. The CDR3: CSVDRGTGELFF. CDR3 bases: TGCAGCGTTGATCGGGGTACCGGGGAGCTGTTTTTT.

V usage is TRBV6-5 and J usage is TRBJ2-3; tentative D call: TRBD1 (5 bases). CDR1 is MNHEY and CDR2 is SVGAGI in the germline V gene. Trimming left V 9 bases short and J 2 bases short, with 18 bases between. This CDR3 has 15 amino acids. The CDR3 nucleotides are TGTGCCAGTACTCCCAGGGCCTCCCACACAGATACGCAGTATTTT. Translation: CASTPRASHTDTQYF.

The rearrangement uses TRBV7-9 and TRBJ1-5, with 7 bases lining up with TRBD1. CDR1 is SEHNR, CDR2 FQNEAQ, per germline (reference sequence). V shed 8 bases, J shed 0 bases, and the junction held 10 bases outside the gene matches. This CDR3 contains 16 residues. CDR3 bases: TGTGCCAGCGGAGGGGGCAGGGCTGATAGCAATCAGCCCCAGCATTTT. Protein: CASGGGRADSNQPQHF. The full variable domain, completed using reference TRBV7-9 and TRBJ1-5, is DTGVSQNPRHKITKRGQNVTFRCDPISEHNRLYWYRQTLGQGPEFLTYFQNEAQLEKSRLLSDRFSAERPKGSFSTLEIQRTEQGDSAMYLCASGGGRADSNQPQHFGDGTRLSIL.

This clone was recorded only once. V and J are TRBV4-1 and TRBJ1-5; unclear D gene. This CDR3 has 17 amino acids. V gave up 3 bases and J gave up 1 base, with 16 bases separating them. The germline CDR1 and CDR2 sequences are MGHRA and YSYEKL. CDR3 nucleotide sequence: TGCGCCAGCAGCCAGGTACCCGGGAGGGAGAGCAATCAGCCCCAGCATTTT. This encodes CASSQVPGRESNQPQHF.

This clone was picked up a small number of times. This sequence joins TRBV3-1 (or the pseudogene TRBV3-2) and TRBJ1-4; 8 positions agree with TRBD1. J was trimmed by 10 bases and V by 4 bases; bases with no gene match: 8. The CDR3 length is 14 residues. Germline V gene lookup returns CDR1 LGHDT and CDR2 YNNKEL (reference sequence). The CDR3 DNA sequence: TGTGCCAGCAGCCTGGGACAGGCAGGAGGAAAACTGTTTTTT. As protein: CASSLGQAGGKLFF.

The chain couples TRBV21-1 to TRBJ1-1. TRBV21-1 is recorded as a pseudogene. CDR3 length: 13 amino acids. CDR3 sequence: CASSKYGGVVAFF. CDR3 in DNA: TGTGCCAGCAGCAAATACGGGGGGGTAGTGGCTTTCTTT.

The rearrangement uses TRBV5-4 and TRBJ1-1; 7 bases map to TRBD1. V dropped 4 bases and J dropped 3; count of bases not matched to a gene: 3. CDR1 and CDR2 from the germline V gene are SGHNT and YYREEE (reference sequence). The CDR3 totals 13 residues. The CDR3 is CASSRDSYTEAFF. The CDR3 DNA is TGTGCCAGCAGCAGGGACAGCTACACTGAAGCTTTCTTT.

The V gene is TRBV7-6, the J gene TRBJ1-6; 7 nucleotides line up with TRBD1. The germline V gene encodes CDR1 SGHVS and CDR2 FNYEAQ. Germline trimming cut 1 base from V and 6 bases from J; bases unmatched to any gene: 3. CDR3 length: 15 residues. For the CDR3, the DNA is TGTGCCAGCAGCTTAGAGGGGGACAGTAATTCACCCCTCCACTTT. Its protein product is CASSLEGDSNSPLHF.

In this sample, this clone turned up once. This sample includes further DNA sequences coding for the same CDR3. The chain employs TRBV2 and TRBJ2-1, with 11 positions matching TRBD2. The ends lost 2 bases at V and 4 bases at J; junction bases unmatched: 1. This CDR3 spans 15 amino acids. The germline CDR1 and CDR2 sequences are SNHLY and FYNNEI. The CDR3 loop is CASSELAGGYNEQFF. DNA of the CDR3: TGTGCCAGCAGTGAACTAGCGGGGGGTTACAATGAGCAGTTCTTC.

V and J are TRBV5-1 and TRBJ1-3; 8 bases are a match to TRBD1. CDR3 length: 16 residues. From germline, CDR1 is SGHRS and CDR2 YFSETQ. Trimming cost V 2 bases and J 1 base; bases outside gene matches: 5. The CDR3 DNA is TGCGCCAGCAGCTTCGGGACAGGTCAATCTGGAAACACCATATATTTT. Translated: CASSFGTGQSGNTIYF.

This rearrangement joins TRBV12-3 or TRBV12-4 to TRBJ2-5, with TRBD1 identical over 10 bases. V was pared by 6 bases and J by 7 bases, with 5 bases of the junction left unmatched. CDR3 size: 13 residues. The CDR3 reads CASRGTGVGTQYF. Here the CDR3 DNA reads TGTGCCAGCAGGGGGACAGGGGTAGGGACCCAGTACTTC.

This chain uses TRBV9 with TRBJ1-2; TRBD1 matches at 9 bases. The CDR3 extends over 15 amino acids. V dropped 3 bases and J dropped 4; count of bases not matched to a gene: 7. Germline lookup yields CDR1 SGDLS and CDR2 YYNGEE. The CDR3 bases are TGTGCCAGCAGCGAAGCCGGGACAGGGCGCTATGGCTACACCTTC. Protein sequence: CASSEAGTGRYGYTF.

The chain joins TRBV5-8 to TRBJ2-5; maybe TRBD1 (5 bases). Germline V gene data show CDR1 as SGHTS and CDR2 as YDEGEE. This CDR3 has 13 residues. Deletions cut 7 bases from V and 1 base from J, with 11 bases between. The DNA of the CDR3 is TGTGCCAGCTTGCGGACAATCCAAGAGACCCAGTACTTC. It codes for CASLRTIQETQYF. The whole variable domain, filled in from reference TRBV5-8 and TRBJ2-5, reads EAGVTQSPTHLIKTRGQQATLRCSPISGHTSVYWYQQALGLGLQFLLWYDEGEERNRGNFPPRFSGRQFPNYSSELNVNALELEDSALYLCASLRTIQETQYFGPGTRLLVL.

This sequence joins TRBV7-2 and TRBJ2-1; 9 bases are a match to TRBD1. J lost 9 bases, V lost 5 bases, and 17 bases had no gene match. Germline V gene lookup returns CDR1 SGHTA and CDR2 FQGNSA. CDR3 size: 17 residues. CDR3 coding DNA: TGTGCCAGCAGCCTGCGGAGCGGGACAGGGAGGCTTACTGAGCAGTTCTTC. Protein sequence: CASSLRSGTGRLTEQFF.

Remarks on this clone: The junction departs from the called germline gene at one end, perhaps through a read error. The chain is built from TRBV2 and TRBJ1-2, with D hard to call. Germline CDR1 reads SNHLY; CDR2 reads FYNNEI. This CDR3 has 13 residues. The CDR3 nucleotides are TGTGCCAGCAGACTCAGTGATCCCGGCGGGTGGGCCTTC. Amino acids: CASRLSDPGGWAF. Full variable domain (rest looked up from reference TRBV2 and TRBJ1-2): EPEVTQTPSHQVTQMGQEVILRCVPISNHLYFYWYRQILGQKVEFLVSFYNNEISEKSEIFDDQFSVERPDGSNFTLKIRSTKLEDSAMYFCASRLSDPGGWAFGSGTRLTVV.

Here the CDR3 DNA reads TGTGCCTGGGCTCGGGGACAGGGCTTAAGCTCTGGAAACACCATATATTTT. Protein: CAWARGQGLSSGNTIYF. The rearrangement joins TRBV30 to TRBJ1-3; 9 bases match TRBD1. The CDR3 totals 17 residues. V trimming: 5 bases; J trimming: 0 bases; junction bases outside the gene matches: 11. CDR1 is GTSNPN, CDR2 SVGIG, per germline (reference sequence).